The clone carrying this T cell receptor (beta chain) turned up a few times. This sample stems from a study of blood T cell repertoires in COVID-19. The wider study: COVID-19 samples from acute and convalescent phases originated in the United States, Italy and Spain. From T cells, B-cell-depleted T cells, or PBMCs came the material, which was cDNA or gDNA.

Trimming shortened V by 1 base and J by 5 bases, and 11 bases separated the two germline ends. In germline, CDR1 is SGHAT, CDR2 FQNNGV. The CDR3 runs to 14 residues. The protocol was immunoSEQ multiplex PCR, while the TCRdb copy is restricted to in-frame clones and leaves out a portion. The sample yields approximately 71,000 clones, about three quarters seen once. Sequencing was performed on peripheral blood. The chain has TRBV11-2 and TRBJ1-1; no clear D. The receptor's source is a human donor in a cohort sampled during active COVID-19. The CDR3 region is CASSLGAPGTEAFF. For the CDR3, the DNA is TGTGCCAGCAGCTTAGGGGCCCCCGGTACTGAAGCTTTCTTT.